The rows below give T cell receptor beta chains drawn from one sample of a study of cytomegalovirus exposure and HLA in healthy donors. Clones were sequenced by immunoSEQ multiplex PCR, and TCRdb holds only the in-frame ones, with some missing. The table lists about 200,000 clones, around 77% of them singletons. The specimen sequenced was PBMCs. The origin of the receptors is a young woman in good health and CMV-seronegative. Each CDR3 is given with its conserved first and last residue. Fields, in order: V gene, D gene, clone size, J gene, CDR3 protein, CDR3 DNA. D genes are given only for firm matches. Clone sizes are given selectively: once, few, many, or a class where the clone is expanded.

v_gene: TRBV28; d_gene: -; abundance: -; j_gene: TRBJ1-5; CDR3aa: CASRLGTSGGSNQPQHF; CDR3nt: TGTGCCAGCAGGTTGGGGACATCGGGTGGTAGCAATCAGCCCCAGCATTTT
v_gene: TRBV11-2; d_gene: -; abundance: -; j_gene: TRBJ1-6; CDR3aa: CASSFHTSYNSPLHF; CDR3nt: TGTGCCAGCAGCTTCCACACCTCCTATAATTCACCCCTCCACTTT
v_gene: TRBV27; d_gene: -; abundance: few; j_gene: TRBJ1-6; CDR3aa: CASSLFLDRGSYNSPLHF; CDR3nt: TGTGCCAGCAGTTTATTTCTAGATCGTGGCTCCTATAATTCACCCCTCCACTTT
v_gene: TRBV10-3; d_gene: -; abundance: -; j_gene: TRBJ1-2; CDR3aa: CAISEWGPGGYTF; CDR3nt: TGTGCCATCAGCGAATGGGGCCCTGGGGGCTACACCTTC
v_gene: TRBV21-1; d_gene: -; abundance: -; j_gene: TRBJ2-2; CDR3aa: CASSKSGRRGTRELFF; CDR3nt: TGTGCCAGCAGCAAGTCAGGAAGAAGGGGTACCCGGGAGCTGTTTTTT
v_gene: TRBV5-1; d_gene: -; abundance: -; j_gene: TRBJ2-5; CDR3aa: CASSQHSGRETQYF; CDR3nt: TGCGCCAGCAGCCAGCACAGCGGAAGGGAGACCCAGTACTTC
v_gene: TRBV27; d_gene: -; abundance: -; j_gene: TRBJ2-7; CDR3aa: CASSNRDNYEQYF; CDR3nt: TGTGCCAGCAGTAACCGGGACAACTACGAGCAGTACTTC
v_gene: TRBV19; d_gene: TRBD1; abundance: -; j_gene: TRBJ1-2; CDR3aa: CASRQGACGYTF; CDR3nt: TGTGCCAGCCGACAGGGGGCTTGTGGCTACACCTTC
v_gene: TRBV9; d_gene: TRBD2; abundance: -; j_gene: TRBJ2-2; CDR3aa: CASSLSGLAGYIGELFF; CDR3nt: TGTGCCAGCAGCTTATCGGGACTAGCGGGGTATATCGGGGAGCTGTTTTTT
v_gene: TRBV7-2; d_gene: -; abundance: -; j_gene: TRBJ1-1; CDR3aa: CASSPGHMNTEAFF; CDR3nt: TGTGCCAGCAGCCCGGGACACATGAACACTGAAGCTTTCTTT
v_gene: TRBV9; d_gene: -; abundance: -; j_gene: TRBJ2-3; CDR3aa: CASSTGLDTQYF; CDR3nt: TGTGCCAGCAGCACGGGACTAGATACGCAGTATTTT
v_gene: TRBV7-9; d_gene: TRBD1; abundance: -; j_gene: TRBJ1-4; CDR3aa: CASSYGTGVWKLFF; CDR3nt: TGTGCCAGCAGCTATGGGACAGGGGTTTGGAAACTGTTTTTT
v_gene: TRBV20-1; d_gene: -; abundance: few; j_gene: TRBJ1-1; CDR3aa: CSAREGPAFF; CDR3nt: TGCAGTGCTAGGGAGGGTCCAGCTTTCTTT
v_gene: TRBV7-9; d_gene: -; abundance: -; j_gene: TRBJ2-7; CDR3aa: CSSSSSTYEQYF; CDR3nt: TGTTCCAGCAGCTCGAGTACCTACGAGCAGTACTTC
v_gene: TRBV4-2; d_gene: -; abundance: -; j_gene: TRBJ2-3; CDR3aa: CASSQGRSTDTQYF; CDR3nt: TGTGCCAGCAGCCAAGGGCGGAGCACAGATACGCAGTATTTT
v_gene: TRBV19; d_gene: TRBD1; abundance: once; j_gene: TRBJ1-1; CDR3aa: CASHRPGQANTEAFF; CDR3nt: TGTGCCAGTCACCGACCGGGACAGGCGAACACTGAAGCTTTCTTT
v_gene: TRBV7-9; d_gene: -; abundance: -; j_gene: TRBJ2-3; CDR3aa: CSSSLARSAQGISDTQYF; CDR3nt: TGTTCCAGCAGCTTAGCGCGATCGGCCCAGGGAATCTCAGATACGCAGTATTTT
v_gene: TRBV7-8; d_gene: -; abundance: -; j_gene: TRBJ2-3; CDR3aa: CASSLITSTDTQYF; CDR3nt: TGTGCCAGCAGCTTAATAACAAGTACAGATACGCAGTATTTT
v_gene: TRBV6-1; d_gene: TRBD1; abundance: -; j_gene: TRBJ1-2; CDR3aa: CASTQGGNGYTF; CDR3nt: TGTGCCAGCACCCAGGGGGGTAATGGCTACACCTTC
v_gene: TRBV7-6; d_gene: -; abundance: -; j_gene: TRBJ1-6; CDR3aa: CASSLNGGINSPLHF; CDR3nt: TGTGCCAGCAGCTTAAATGGCGGAATAAATTCACCCCTCCACTTT
v_gene: TRBV10-3; d_gene: TRBD1; abundance: -; j_gene: TRBJ1-1; CDR3aa: CAIRQPGQGQNTEAFF; CDR3nt: TGTGCCATCAGGCAACCAGGACAGGGCCAGAACACTGAAGCTTTCTTT
v_gene: TRBV18; d_gene: -; abundance: -; j_gene: TRBJ2-3; CDR3aa: CASSSRLADTQYF; CDR3nt: TGTGCCAGCTCAAGTAGACTAGCAGATACGCAGTATTTT
v_gene: TRBV2; d_gene: -; abundance: few; j_gene: TRBJ2-2; CDR3aa: CASKTGTNTGELFF; CDR3nt: TGTGCCAGCAAAACAGGGACGAACACCGGGGAGCTGTTTTTT
v_gene: TRBV4-2; d_gene: TRBD1; abundance: -; j_gene: TRBJ1-2; CDR3aa: CASSQDGQGNYGYTF; CDR3nt: TGTGCCAGCAGCCAAGATGGACAGGGGAACTATGGCTACACCTTC
v_gene: TRBV30; d_gene: -; abundance: few; j_gene: TRBJ1-1; CDR3aa: CAWSRTDMNTEAFF; CDR3nt: TGTGCCTGGAGTCGGACAGATATGAACACTGAAGCTTTCTTT
v_gene: TRBV6-6; d_gene: TRBD1; abundance: -; j_gene: TRBJ1-6; CDR3aa: CASSYPGQGRPPLHF; CDR3nt: TGTGCCAGCAGTTACCCGGGACAGGGACGTCCACCCCTCCACTTT
v_gene: TRBV11-2; d_gene: -; abundance: -; j_gene: TRBJ1-2; CDR3aa: CASSRSNYGYPF; CDR3nt: TGTGCCAGCAGTCGGTCAAACTATGGCTACCCCTTC
v_gene: TRBV9; d_gene: TRBD1; abundance: once; j_gene: TRBJ1-1; CDR3aa: CASTGEQGVFF; CDR3nt: TGTGCCAGCACCGGGGAACAGGGGGTTTTCTTT
v_gene: TRBV11-3; d_gene: TRBD1; abundance: -; j_gene: TRBJ2-7; CDR3aa: CASSPDRGYEQYF; CDR3nt: TGTGCCAGCAGCCCTGACAGGGGGTACGAGCAGTACTTC
v_gene: TRBV7-3; d_gene: -; abundance: -; j_gene: TRBJ2-2; CDR3aa: CASSYRVDAGELFF; CDR3nt: TGTGCCAGCAGCTACAGGGTCGACGCCGGGGAGCTGTTTTTT
v_gene: TRBV28; d_gene: -; abundance: -; j_gene: TRBJ2-1; CDR3aa: CASSFQRWTSYNEQFF; CDR3nt: TGTGCCAGCAGTTTTCAAAGGTGGACATCCTACAATGAGCAGTTCTTC
v_gene: TRBV9; d_gene: TRBD1; abundance: -; j_gene: TRBJ1-1; CDR3aa: CASSVVQGADTEAFF; CDR3nt: TGTGCCAGCAGCGTAGTACAGGGGGCTGACACTGAAGCTTTCTTT
v_gene: TRBV4-2; d_gene: TRBD1; abundance: -; j_gene: TRBJ1-6; CDR3aa: CASSSPNFFLQGAGNSPLHF; CDR3nt: TGTGCCAGCAGCTCACCCAATTTCTTTTTACAGGGGGCGGGAAATTCACCCCTCCACTTT
v_gene: TRBV30; d_gene: TRBD2; abundance: few; j_gene: TRBJ2-5; CDR3aa: CAWSSTRTSGGKETQYF; CDR3nt: TGTGCCTGGAGTTCGACCCGGACTAGCGGGGGGAAGGAGACCCAGTACTTC
v_gene: TRBV18; d_gene: TRBD1; abundance: -; j_gene: TRBJ2-5; CDR3aa: CASSPPVTGTGVTQYF; CDR3nt: TGTGCCAGCTCACCACCGGTGACCGGGACAGGGGTAACCCAGTACTTC
v_gene: TRBV5-6; d_gene: -; abundance: few; j_gene: TRBJ2-5; CDR3aa: CASSLAGEGETQYF; CDR3nt: TGTGCCAGCAGCTTGGCAGGGGAGGGGGAGACCCAGTACTTC
v_gene: TRBV27; d_gene: TRBD2; abundance: -; j_gene: TRBJ2-3; CDR3aa: CASKSWTSGETDTQYF; CDR3nt: TGTGCCAGCAAATCCTGGACTAGCGGGGAAACAGATACGCAGTATTTT
v_gene: TRBV19; d_gene: TRBD1; abundance: -; j_gene: TRBJ2-5; CDR3aa: CASSGQGGWEETQYF; CDR3nt: TGTGCCAGCTCCGGTCAAGGGGGCTGGGAAGAGACCCAGTACTTC
v_gene: TRBV19; d_gene: TRBD1; abundance: -; j_gene: TRBJ2-3; CDR3aa: CASSIGTGWVDTQYF; CDR3nt: TGTGCCAGTAGTATCGGGACAGGTTGGGTCGATACGCAGTATTTT
v_gene: TRBV29-1; d_gene: -; abundance: -; j_gene: TRBJ1-4; CDR3aa: CSVADEKLFF; CDR3nt: TGCAGCGTTGCTGATGAAAAACTGTTTTTT
v_gene: TRBV5-6; d_gene: TRBD2; abundance: -; j_gene: TRBJ2-5; CDR3aa: CASSLAPGAGAETQYF; CDR3nt: TGTGCCAGCAGCTTGGCCCCAGGAGCGGGGGCGGAGACCCAGTACTTC
v_gene: TRBV29-1; d_gene: TRBD1; abundance: -; j_gene: TRBJ2-7; CDR3aa: CSFAGQGPYEQYF; CDR3nt: TGCAGCTTCGCAGGACAGGGGCCCTACGAGCAGTACTTC
v_gene: TRBV10-2; d_gene: -; abundance: -; j_gene: TRBJ1-1; CDR3aa: CASSERQGLTEAFF; CDR3nt: TGCGCCAGCAGTGAGAGGCAGGGGCTCACTGAAGCTTTCTTT
v_gene: TRBV6-5; d_gene: TRBD1; abundance: -; j_gene: TRBJ2-2; CDR3aa: CASSYGTGWTGELFF; CDR3nt: TGTGCCAGCAGTTACGGGACAGGGTGGACCGGGGAGCTGTTTTTT